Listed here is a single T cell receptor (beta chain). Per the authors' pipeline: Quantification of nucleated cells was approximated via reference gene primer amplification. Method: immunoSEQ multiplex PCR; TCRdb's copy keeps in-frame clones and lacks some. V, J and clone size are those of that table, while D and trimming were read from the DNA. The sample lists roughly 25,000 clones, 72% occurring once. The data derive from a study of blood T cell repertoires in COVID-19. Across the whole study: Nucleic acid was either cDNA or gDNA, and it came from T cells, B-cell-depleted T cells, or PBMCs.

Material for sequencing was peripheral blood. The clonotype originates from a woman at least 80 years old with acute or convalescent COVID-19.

The CDR3 nucleotides read TGTGCCAGCAGTGATATTGCGGGGGGCCGCACAGATACGCAGTATTTT. This codes for CASSDIAGGRTDTQYF. The chain has TRBV2 and TRBJ2-3, with 8 bases identical to TRBD2. The CDR3 covers 16 residues. Looked up from germline, CDR1 is SNHLY and CDR2 is FYNNEI. Trimming took 3 bases from V and 1 from J; bases not matched to a gene: 6.